The entry below describes one T cell receptor (beta chain). This receptor's antigen is unknown. No base quality information exists; no much larger clone differs at one position. According to the germline V gene, CDR1 reads LGHNA and CDR2 reads YSLEER. V is shortened by 1 base, J by 4 bases, and the region joining them spans 8 bases. From the cysteine up to the phenylalanine, the CDR3 has a length of 14 residues. Only the CDR3 portion is preserved as DNA: 42 bases, with reading frame beginning at the first base. The sample originates from a study of control samples from healthy donors and cancer patients (dated by TCRdb to about 2020). Libraries came from the immunoSEQ multiplex PCR assay. In its TCRdb copy, this immuneACCESS table keeps in-frame sequences only and misses some clones. Where compared with another copy, unresolved V genes explain less than half of these, and the others have no known cause. The sample table holds some 150,000 clones, of which less than 95% were seen once. 7.1% of the sample is held by the ten biggest clonotypes.

This receptor chain uses TRBV4-3 and TRBJ1-3; no D gene is confidently identified. This receptor was taken from a man younger than 30 in good health. Sequencing was done on a sample of blood. The CDR3 region reads CASSQGAGGNTIYF. The sequenced DNA is TGCGCCAGCAGCCAAGGGGCAGGCGGAAACACCATATATTTT.